Presented here are 13 T cell receptor beta chains from one specimen sequenced in a study. Each CDR3 protein is one row after TCRdb ran MiXCR on the 5' RACE reads. The sample lists about 54,000 distinct CDR3 sequences, 17% seen once, with approximately 2.5% in the top ten. The sample comprised naive CD4+ T cells sorted from blood. Described subset: naive CD4+ T cells, CD4+CD45RA+CD25-. Source of these receptors: a female donor with breast cancer.

Ten or more counts support this clonotype. This chain uses TRBV29-1 with TRBJ1-1, with 7 bases lining up with TRBD1. The CDR3 is 12 residues long. After removal of 5 bases from V and 3 bases from J, the junction contained 3 bases not matched to a gene. Per the germline V gene, CDR1 is SQVTM and CDR2 is ANQGSEA. CDR3 protein: CSVNRGDTEAFF. In nucleotides, the CDR3 is TGCAGCGTTAACAGGGGAGACACTGAAGCTTTCTTT.

The chain couples TRBV5-1 to TRBJ2-7; TRBD1 matches at 8 bases. Germline assignment: CDR1 SGHRS and CDR2 YFSETQ. This CDR3 region has 13 residues. The V gene end was trimmed by 4 bases and the J gene end by 5 bases; junction bases not matched to a gene: 5. Written as DNA, the CDR3 is TGCGCCAGCAGCAGACAGGGGCGGGACGAGCAGTACTTC. It is translated as CASSRQGRDEQYF.

This clonotype was detected a few times. The rearrangement joins TRBV2 to TRBJ2-7; D not certain. V lost 8 bases to trimming and J lost 0 bases, with 8 bases between them. CDR3 length: 12 amino acids. Germline V CDR1 and CDR2: SNHLY, FYNNEI. The CDR3: CASGLLSYEQYF. CDR3 nucleotides: TGTGCCAGCGGGCTCCTCTCCTACGAGCAGTACTTC.

The chain couples TRBV11-2 to TRBJ2-1; a possible D gene is TRBD2 (5 bases). This CDR3 is built from 14 residues. Germline CDR1 is SGHAT and CDR2 is FQNNGV. The V gene lost 5 bases and the J gene lost 6 bases, with 14 bases spanning the gap. The CDR3 bases are TGTGCCAGCAGCCCACAACTAGGTGGCAATGAGCAGTTCTTC. It translates to CASSPQLGGNEQFF.

Concerning this clonotype: The junction departs from the called germline gene at one end, perhaps through a read error. The chain recombines TRBV6-6 with TRBJ2-5; weak D call: TRBD1 (6 bases). Germline CDR1 and CDR2: MNHNY and SVGAGI (reference sequence). The length of the CDR3 is 15 residues. CDR3 residues: CASSYPGTNQETQCF. As DNA, the CDR3 is TGTGCCAGCAGTTACCCCGGGACAAACCAAGAGACCCAGTGCTTC.

This clonotype was seen only a few times. CDR3 nucleotides: TGTGCCAGTAGTATGGGAACAGGGATCCCGAGGGCTTTCTTT. Protein: CASSMGTGIPRAFF. The V gene is TRBV19, the J gene TRBJ1-1, with D possibly matching TRBD1 (6 bases). Germline V gene lookup returns CDR1 LNHDA and CDR2 SQIVND (reference sequence). V was cut by 3 bases and J by 11 bases, with 19 bases left in between. The CDR3 length is 14 residues.

The chain uses TRBV25-1 and TRBJ2-7; D not certain. Germline V gives CDR1 MGHDK, CDR2 SYGVNS. V was cut by 4 bases and J by 4 bases, with 14 bases left in between. This CDR3 region has 14 residues. The CDR3 here is CASSAFVAGYEQYF. The CDR3 DNA reads as TGTGCCAGCAGTGCATTTGTCGCAGGATACGAGCAGTACTTC.

Details on this clonotype: A read error may be the cause here, since a much bigger clone is one base away. The V gene is TRBV27, the J gene TRBJ2-7; D perhaps matches TRBD1 (5 bases). Germline-derived CDR1 and CDR2 are MNHEY and SMNVEV (reference sequence). CDR3 length equals 13 residues. V gave up 0 bases and J gave up 9 bases, with 12 bases separating them. CDR3 loop: CASSLSGPSVQYF. The CDR3 bases are TGTGCCAGCAGTTTATCGGGGCCAAGCGTGCAGTACTTC.

This clonotype was recorded at least ten times. V is TRBV5-1 and J is TRBJ2-6; D is ambiguous. V gave up 4 bases and J gave up 0 bases, with 5 bases separating them. Germline V gene data show CDR1 as SGHRS and CDR2 as YFSETQ. CDR3 size: 14 residues. CDR3 bases: TGCGCCAGCAGCGCGAGCTCTGGGGCCAACGTCCTGACTTTC. Translated, it gives CASSASSGANVLTF.

This clonotype was recorded many times. The chain recombines TRBV5-6 with TRBJ1-2; D is ambiguous. This CDR3 is 15 amino acids long. In germline, CDR1 is SGHDT, CDR2 YYEEEE. The germline V and J ends were trimmed by 0 bases and 1 base, with 10 bases remaining between them. The CDR3 sequence is CASSLGPQDNYGYTF. CDR3 bases: TGTGCCAGCAGCTTGGGGCCCCAGGATAACTATGGCTACACCTTC. The complete variable domain, with remaining parts taken from reference TRBV5-6 and TRBJ1-2, reads DAGVTQSPTHLIKTRGQQVTLRCSPKSGHDTVSWYQQALGQGPQFIFQYYEEEERQRGNFPDRFSGHQFPNYSSELNVNALLLGDSALYLCASSLGPQDNYGYTFGSGTRLTVV.

This chain joins TRBV25-1 and TRBJ2-3; D gene unclear. The CDR3 covers 15 residues. CDR1 is MGHDK, CDR2 SYGVNS, per germline. Trimming left V 1 base short and J 2 bases short, with 10 bases between. The CDR3 nucleotides read TGTGCCAGCAGTGAATCGAAGGCTTTCACAGATACGCAGTATTTT. Translating it yields CASSESKAFTDTQYF.

This clonotype was picked up a small number of times. The chain uses TRBV3-1 and TRBJ2-5; a possible D gene is TRBD2 (7 bases). Per the germline V gene, CDR1 is LGHDT and CDR2 is YNNKEL (reference sequence). V lost 8 bases to trimming and J lost 1 base, with 17 bases between them. The CDR3 extends over 15 amino acids. CDR3 residues: CASRLAGASQETQYF. The CDR3 DNA reads as TGTGCCAGCCGTTTGGCGGGGGCTTCCCAAGAGACCCAGTACTTC.

This clonotype was observed a handful of times. The rearrangement links TRBV19 to TRBJ2-3, with a weak D call TRBD2 (5 bases). The CDR3 covers 14 residues. Trimming left V 7 bases short and J 4 bases short, with 15 bases between. Germline lookup yields CDR1 LNHDA and CDR2 SQIVND (reference sequence). In DNA, the CDR3 is TGTGCCAGTACCACTGCGGGTTACCCAGATACGCAGTATTTT. Translating gives CASTTAGYPDTQYF. Full variable domain (missing parts from reference TRBV19 and TRBJ2-3): DGGITQSPKYLFRKEGQNVTLSCEQNLNHDAMYWYRQDPGQGLRLIYYSQIVNDFQKGDIAEGYSVSREKKESFPLTVTSAQKNPTAFYLCASTTAGYPDTQYFGPGTRLTVL.